The 18 T cell receptor beta chains below were found in one sample sequenced in a study of molecular identifiers for immune sequencing clone quantification. TCRdb re-analysed the PCR reads in MiXCR, keeping a single row per CDR3 protein. The sample holds under 650,000 distinct CDR3 sequences, 20% seen once. Specimen: naive CD8+ T cells from blood, with Jurkat cell RNA spiked in. Subset denoted: FACS-sorted CD8+CD4-CCR7+CD45RA+ naive T cells. These TCRs come from a human donor in good health. Some libraries in this study had Jurkat cell RNA spiked in.

This chain uses TRBV11-2 with TRBJ1-1; the D is unclear. V was pared by 6 bases and J by 0 bases, with 11 bases between. The CDR3 is 14 residues long. Looked up from germline, CDR1 is SGHAT and CDR2 is FQNNGV. CDR3 loop: CASRTFVVNTEAFF. DNA of the CDR3: TGTGCCAGCAGGACTTTTGTGGTGAACACTGAAGCTTTCTTT.

In DNA form, the CDR3 reads TGTGCCAGCAGCCAAGTAAGTCCAGACCAAGAGACCCAGTACTTC. This gives the protein CASSQVSPDQETQYF. The rearrangement links TRBV14 to TRBJ2-5, with D uncertain. The V end was cut by 1 base, the J end by 0 bases, with 9 bases between. Germline CDR1 reads SGHDN; CDR2 reads FVKESK. This CDR3 is 15 amino acids long.

This clonotype has more than one count but fewer than ten. V gene TRBV27 combines with J gene TRBJ2-7; no clear D gene. The CDR3 contains 13 residues. Trimming took off 5 bases at V and 3 bases at J, with 11 bases between the two ends. The germline gives CDR1 MNHEY, CDR2 SMNVEV (reference sequence). In DNA, the CDR3 is TGTGCCAGCAGTCCCCTCCAAAACTACGAGCAGTACTTC. It is translated as CASSPLQNYEQYF.

Worth noting for this clonotype: It may be a read error: a sequence one base away is much more abundant. This rearrangement joins TRBV6-5 to TRBJ1-1; no clear D. The germline V gene encodes CDR1 MNHEY and CDR2 SVGAGI. The CDR3 sequence is 13 residues long. The CDR3 region has the DNA TGTGCCAGCAGTTACGGAATGGGATATGAAGTTTTCTTT. This encodes CASSYGMGYEVFF.

The chain recombines TRBV12-5 with TRBJ2-5; TRBD1 might be the D (6 bases). Deletions cut 6 bases from V and 0 bases from J, with 8 bases between. Germline V CDR1 and CDR2: LGHNT, FRNRAP. The CDR3 has 13 residues. In DNA form, the CDR3 reads TGTGCTAGTGGGGACAGTTACCAAGAGACCCAGTACTTC. This translates into CASGDSYQETQYF.

This clonotype was counted at least ten times. The chain carries TRBV7-6 and TRBJ2-3; 9 bases fit TRBD2. The CDR3 covers 17 residues. Germline CDR1 reads SGHVS; CDR2 reads FNYEAQ. The ends lost 8 bases at V and 0 bases at J; junction bases unmatched: 12. CDR3 sequence: CASQDGAGGRSTDTQYF. The CDR3 DNA follows: TGTGCCAGCCAGGATGGAGCGGGAGGCCGGAGCACAGATACGCAGTATTTT. The full variable domain, in which reference TRBV7-6 and TRBJ2-3 provide the parts outside the CDR3, is GAGVSQSPRYKVTKRGQDVALRCDPISGHVSLYWYRQALGQGPEFLTYFNYEAQQDKSGLPNDRFSAERPEGSISTLTIQRTEQRDSAMYRCASQDGAGGRSTDTQYFGPGTRLTVL.

Worth noting for this clonotype: This may be a read error: a much more frequent sequence differs by one nucleotide. The chain is built from TRBV20-1 and TRBJ2-3, with TRBD2 matching over 9 bases. From germline, CDR1 is DFQATT and CDR2 SNEGSKA (reference sequence). CDR3 length: 17 residues. DNA for the CDR3: TGCAGTACTAGAGTAGGCGATAGCGGGAGTCGGGCAGATACGCAGTATTTT. This sequence encodes CSTRVGDSGSRADTQYF.

The count of this clonotype is one. Its ends do not fully match the called genes, so a read error is possible. V is TRBV25-1 and J is TRBJ1-2; D unclear. The CDR3 is made up of 11 amino acids. Germline assignment: CDR1 MGHDK and CDR2 SYGVNS. The CDR3 protein is CASFDGYDYTF. The CDR3 coding sequence is TGTGCCAGCTTCGACGGCTATGACTACACCTTC.

J is TRBJ2-7 and V is TRBV5-6; TRBD2 matches at 9 bases. V shed 7 bases and J 0 bases; nucleotides not matched to a gene: 11. The CDR3 extends over 16 amino acids. Looked up from germline, CDR1 is SGHDT and CDR2 is YYEEEE. This chain's CDR3 is CASANPTSGVSYEQYF. The CDR3, as DNA: TGTGCCAGCGCAAACCCGACTAGCGGAGTCTCCTACGAGCAGTACTTC.

This clonotype was counted at least ten times. CDR3 in DNA: TGCGCCAGCAGCTTTCTGGAGGGAGATACGCAGTATTTT. Protein product: CASSFLEGDTQYF. The rearrangement joins TRBV5-1 to TRBJ2-3, with D possibly being TRBD2 (6 bases). The CDR3 is made up of 13 amino acids. V was trimmed by 2 bases and J by 5 bases, leaving 9 bases between them. The germline V gene has CDR1 SGHRS and CDR2 YFSETQ.

This clonotype was observed at least ten times. The chain recombines TRBV4-3 with TRBJ2-7; 8 positions agree with TRBD1. The length of the CDR3 is 15 residues. Germline values: CDR1 LGHNA, CDR2 YSLEER. Trimming cost V 0 bases and J 4 bases; bases outside gene matches: 5. CDR3 protein: CASSQDRDRRYEQYF. CDR3 sequence (DNA): TGCGCCAGCAGCCAAGATAGGGACAGGCGGTACGAGCAGTACTTC.

As regards this clonotype: This clone may be a read error of a much larger clone one base away. The CDR3 spells CASSTLVGPADTQYF. DNA of the CDR3: TGTGCCAGCAGTACTCTAGTGGGGCCTGCAGATACGCAGTATTTT. The V and J genes are TRBV6-5 and TRBJ2-3, with D possibly being TRBD1 (5 bases). Germline CDR1 reads MNHEY; CDR2 reads SVGAGI. V lost 5 bases and J lost 4, with 16 bases in between. The CDR3 runs to 15 residues.

There are many counts of this clonotype. This chain uses TRBV5-1 with TRBJ1-1, with D unclear. This CDR3 spans 14 amino acids. The germline gives CDR1 SGHRS, CDR2 YFSETQ. V lost 1 base to trimming and J lost 2 bases, with 9 bases between them. In DNA, the CDR3 is TGCGCCAGCAGCTTGTGGCAGATTAACACTGAAGCTTTCTTT. Amino acids: CASSLWQINTEAFF.

This clonotype was counted ten times or more. V is TRBV15 and J is TRBJ2-2, with a weak D call TRBD2 (5 bases). CDR3 length: 13 residues. Germline V gives CDR1 LNHNV, CDR2 YYDKDF (reference sequence). Trimming cost V 4 bases and J 6 bases, with 9 bases left between them. The CDR3 reads CATSTLGAGELFF. Written as DNA, the CDR3 is TGTGCCACCAGCACACTAGGCGCCGGGGAGCTGTTTTTT.

This clonotype was seen many times. V usage is TRBV30 and J usage is TRBJ2-3; D is undetermined. The CDR3 runs 12 residues. Trimming took 2 bases from V and 2 from J, leaving 5 bases between them. CDR1 and CDR2 from the germline V gene are GTSNPN and SVGIG (reference sequence). Written as DNA, the CDR3 is TGTGCCTGGAGTCTTGACACAGATACGCAGTATTTT. This gives the protein CAWSLDTDTQYF.

As regards this clonotype: With a much larger clone just one base away, this may be a read error. The chain is built from TRBV20-1 and TRBJ2-7, with TRBD2 identical over 8 bases. From germline, CDR1 is DFQATT and CDR2 SNEGSKA (reference sequence). This CDR3 has 15 residues. The CDR3 protein is CSARGLREAIYGQYF. For the CDR3, the DNA is TGCAGTGCTAGAGGATTGCGGGAGGCGATCTACGGGCAGTACTTC.

This clonotype appeared many times. The rearrangement links TRBV7-9 to TRBJ2-2, with D possibly TRBD2 on 6 matching bases. This CDR3 has 14 residues. Per germline, CDR1 SEHNR and CDR2 FQNEAQ (reference sequence). V dropped 4 bases and J dropped 5 bases, with 11 bases sitting between them. The CDR3 region is CASSSGVSTGELFF. The CDR3 region has the DNA TGTGCCAGCAGCTCGGGAGTTTCTACCGGGGAGCTGTTTTTT.

As concerns this clonotype: A much more abundant neighbour one base away suggests this may be a read error. This chain links TRBV6-5 with TRBJ2-1; D might be TRBD2 (6 bases). The CDR3 spans 15 residues. Germline V gene sequence: CDR1 MNHEY, CDR2 SVGAGI. CDR3 amino acids: CAGSYGGAGYNEQFF. CDR3 DNA: TGTGCCGGCAGTTACGGGGGTGCAGGGTACAATGAGCAGTTCTTC.